This T cell receptor (beta chain) was sequenced in a study of T cell responses to AZD1222 COVID-19 vaccine. The study's findings and limits: Vaccine-related CD4 TCRs covered spike, predominating at 160-218 and 743-854. Targeting of unmutated variant regions was reportedly seen in nearly half of spike-specific TCRs. The number of AZD1222 recipients seropositive at baseline was only five or six. Two AZD1222 doses significantly raised spike-specific TCR breadth and depth over controls.

CDR3 length equals 13 residues. The ends were cut back, 3 bases at V and 3 bases at J, with 8 bases in the middle. The germline V gene has CDR1 KGHSH and CDR2 LQKENI. Note on this clone: The antigen remains undetermined.

Method: immunoSEQ multiplex PCR; TCRdb's copy keeps in-frame clones and lacks some. The sample holds some 150,000 clones, 90% to 95% seen once. The origin of this receptor is an adult in good health. The chain is built from TRBV18 and TRBJ1-1; D gene ambiguous. The sample in question was peripheral blood, obtained on day 0 of AZD1222 vaccination. The CDR3 DNA sequence: TGTGCCAGCTCACCCTCAGAGGACACTGAAGCTTTCTTT. It yields the protein CASSPSEDTEAFF.